The present entry profiles one T cell receptor beta chain with its context. No antigen is known for it. The sample originates from a study of cytomegalovirus exposure and HLA in healthy donors. Study-level results: Certain sequence variants were highly shared and formed a cluster, and this cluster was likely a sequencing artifact.

The CDR3 has 17 amino acids. PCR amplification relied on 60 Vbeta primers (plus 13 Jbeta primers). The table came from immunoSEQ multiplex PCR; TCRdb's copy has only in-frame clones and leaves some out. The sample has hundreds of thousands of clones, roughly 82% seen once. This sequence originates from a man in his forties in good health and CMV-seropositive. The sequencing sample was made of PBMCs. The chain combines TRBV7-5 with TRBJ1-1; the D call in the table, TRBD1, was not verified against the DNA. TRBV7-5 is termed a pseudogene. As DNA, the CDR3 is TGTGCCAGAAGCTTTACCCCTAGAACAGGAAGTAACACTGAAGCTTTCTTT. Translation: CARSFTPRTGSNTEAFF.